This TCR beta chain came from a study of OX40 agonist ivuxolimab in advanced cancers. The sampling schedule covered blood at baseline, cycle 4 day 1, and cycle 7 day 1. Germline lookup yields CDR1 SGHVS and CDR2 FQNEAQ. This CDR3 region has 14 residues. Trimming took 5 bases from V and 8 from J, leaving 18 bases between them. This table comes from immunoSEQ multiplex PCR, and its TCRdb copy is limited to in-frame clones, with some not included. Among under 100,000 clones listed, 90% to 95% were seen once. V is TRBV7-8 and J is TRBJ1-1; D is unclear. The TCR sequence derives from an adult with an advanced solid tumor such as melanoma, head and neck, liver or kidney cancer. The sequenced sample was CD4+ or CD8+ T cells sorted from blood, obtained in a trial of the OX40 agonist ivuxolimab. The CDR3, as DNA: TGTGCCAGCAGCAGAGTTTGGGTGGGCGGCGAAGCTTTCTTT. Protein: CASSRVWVGGEAFF.